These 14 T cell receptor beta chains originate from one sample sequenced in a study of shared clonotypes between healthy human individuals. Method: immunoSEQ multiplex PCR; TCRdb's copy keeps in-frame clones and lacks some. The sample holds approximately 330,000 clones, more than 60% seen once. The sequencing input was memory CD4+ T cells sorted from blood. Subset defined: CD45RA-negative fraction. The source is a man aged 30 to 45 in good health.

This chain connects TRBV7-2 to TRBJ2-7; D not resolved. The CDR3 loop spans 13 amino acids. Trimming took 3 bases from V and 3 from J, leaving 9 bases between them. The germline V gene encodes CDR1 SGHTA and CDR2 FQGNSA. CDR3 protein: CASSFPLGYEQYF. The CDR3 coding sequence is TGTGCCAGCAGCTTTCCTTTGGGCTACGAGCAGTACTTC. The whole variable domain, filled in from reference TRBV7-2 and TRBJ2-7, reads GAGVSQSPSNKVTEKGKDVELRCDPISGHTALYWYRQSLGQGLEFLIYFQGNSAPDKSGLPSDRFSAERTGGSVSTLTIQRTQQEDSAVYLCASSFPLGYEQYFGPGTRLTVT.

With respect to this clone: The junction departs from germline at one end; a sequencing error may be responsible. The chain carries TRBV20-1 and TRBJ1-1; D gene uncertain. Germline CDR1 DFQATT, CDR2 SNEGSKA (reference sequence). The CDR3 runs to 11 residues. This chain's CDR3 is CSASPHDLPSF. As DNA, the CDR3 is TGCAGTGCTAGTCCCCACGACCTTCCAAGCTTT.

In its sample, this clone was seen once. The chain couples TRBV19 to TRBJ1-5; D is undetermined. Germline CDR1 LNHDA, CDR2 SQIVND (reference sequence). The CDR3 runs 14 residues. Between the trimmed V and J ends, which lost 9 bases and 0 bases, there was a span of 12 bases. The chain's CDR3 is CASSGRDSNQPQHF. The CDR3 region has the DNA TGTGCCAGCTCGGGCCGAGATAGCAATCAGCCCCAGCATTTT.

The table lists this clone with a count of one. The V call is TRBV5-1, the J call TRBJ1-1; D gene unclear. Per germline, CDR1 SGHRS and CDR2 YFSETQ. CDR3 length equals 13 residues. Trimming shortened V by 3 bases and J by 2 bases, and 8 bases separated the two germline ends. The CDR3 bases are TGCGCCAGCAGCTCCCCCCCTAACACTGAAGCTTTCTTT. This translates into CASSSPPNTEAFF.

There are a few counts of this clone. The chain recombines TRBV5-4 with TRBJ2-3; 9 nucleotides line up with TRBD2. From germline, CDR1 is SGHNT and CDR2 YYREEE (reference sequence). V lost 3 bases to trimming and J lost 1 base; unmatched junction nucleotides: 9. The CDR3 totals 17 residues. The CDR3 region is CASSSPSGKVGTDTQYF. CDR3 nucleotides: TGTGCCAGCAGCTCCCCTAGCGGGAAGGTTGGCACAGATACGCAGTATTTT.

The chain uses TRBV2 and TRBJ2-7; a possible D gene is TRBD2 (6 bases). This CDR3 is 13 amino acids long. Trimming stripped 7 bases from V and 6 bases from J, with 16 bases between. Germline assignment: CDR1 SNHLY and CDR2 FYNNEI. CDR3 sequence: CASTRGPRAEQYF. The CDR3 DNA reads TGTGCCAGCACGCGGGGCCCGCGGGCCGAGCAGTACTTC.

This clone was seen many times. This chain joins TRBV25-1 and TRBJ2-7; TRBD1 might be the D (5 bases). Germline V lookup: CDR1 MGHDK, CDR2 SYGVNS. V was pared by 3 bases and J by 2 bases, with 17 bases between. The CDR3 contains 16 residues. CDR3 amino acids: CASSDVPGTGPYEQYF. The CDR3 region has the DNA TGTGCCAGCAGTGACGTCCCTGGAACAGGACCCTACGAGCAGTACTTC.

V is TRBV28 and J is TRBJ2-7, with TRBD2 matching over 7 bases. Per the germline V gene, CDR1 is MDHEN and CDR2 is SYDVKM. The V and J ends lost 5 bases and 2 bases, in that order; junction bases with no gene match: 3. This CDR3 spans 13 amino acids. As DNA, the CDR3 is TGTGCCAGCAGTCCACTAGCGCCCTACGAGCAGTACTTC. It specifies CASSPLAPYEQYF.

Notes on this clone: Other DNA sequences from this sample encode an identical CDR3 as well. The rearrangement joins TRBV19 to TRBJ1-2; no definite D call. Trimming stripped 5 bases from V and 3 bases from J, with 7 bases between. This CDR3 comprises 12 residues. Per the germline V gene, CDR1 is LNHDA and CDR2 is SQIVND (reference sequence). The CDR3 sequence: CASSLADYGYTF. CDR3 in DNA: TGTGCCAGTAGTTTGGCAGACTATGGCTACACCTTC.

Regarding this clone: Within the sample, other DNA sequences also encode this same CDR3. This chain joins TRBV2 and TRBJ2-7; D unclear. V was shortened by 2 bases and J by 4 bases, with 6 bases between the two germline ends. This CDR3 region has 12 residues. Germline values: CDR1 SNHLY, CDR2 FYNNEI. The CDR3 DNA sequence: TGTGCCAGCAGTGAACTGGGGTACGAGCAGTACTTC. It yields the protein CASSELGYEQYF. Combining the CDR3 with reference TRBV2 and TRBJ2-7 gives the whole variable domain EPEVTQTPSHQVTQMGQEVILRCVPISNHLYFYWYRQILGQKVEFLVSFYNNEISEKSEIFDDQFSVERPDGSNFTLKIRSTKLEDSAMYFCASSELGYEQYFGPGTRLTVT.

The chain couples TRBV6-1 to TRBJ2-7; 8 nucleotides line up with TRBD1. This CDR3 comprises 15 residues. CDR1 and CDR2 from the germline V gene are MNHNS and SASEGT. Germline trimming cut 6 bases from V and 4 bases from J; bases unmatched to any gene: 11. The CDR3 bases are TGTGCCAGCAGCCTAGACCAGGGGGCGATGTACGAGCAGTACTTC. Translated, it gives CASSLDQGAMYEQYF.

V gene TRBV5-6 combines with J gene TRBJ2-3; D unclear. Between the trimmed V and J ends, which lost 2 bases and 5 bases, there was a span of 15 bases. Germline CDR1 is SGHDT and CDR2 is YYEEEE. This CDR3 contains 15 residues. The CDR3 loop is CASSFGSRSGDTQYF. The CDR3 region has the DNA TGTGCCAGCAGCTTCGGATCCCGGTCGGGAGATACGCAGTATTTT.

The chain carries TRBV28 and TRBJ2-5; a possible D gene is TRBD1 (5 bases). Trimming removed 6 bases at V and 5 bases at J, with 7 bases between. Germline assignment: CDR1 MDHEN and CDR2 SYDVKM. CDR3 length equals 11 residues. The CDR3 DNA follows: TGTGCCAGCAGCTCAGGGGAGACCCAGTACTTC. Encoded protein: CASSSGETQYF.

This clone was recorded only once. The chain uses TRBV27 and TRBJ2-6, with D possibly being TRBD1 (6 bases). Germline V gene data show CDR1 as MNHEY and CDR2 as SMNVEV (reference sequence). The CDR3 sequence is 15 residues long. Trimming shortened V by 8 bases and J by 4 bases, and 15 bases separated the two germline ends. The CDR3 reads CASGYRVSGANVLTF. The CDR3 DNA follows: TGTGCCAGCGGCTACAGGGTTTCCGGGGCCAACGTCCTGACTTTC.